What follows are 13 T cell receptor beta chains derived from one specimen sequenced in a study of identifying expanded T cells in peripheral blood. Repertoires were generated with immunoSEQ multiplex PCR, while TCRdb's copy carries only in-frame clones and drops some. The sample has about 100,000 clones, 88% seen once. The specimen sequenced was blood. These receptors were taken from a person aged 18 to 70 in good health.

V and J are TRBV28 and TRBJ2-5, with a tentative D call TRBD1 (5 bases). Trimming shortened V by 3 bases and J by 5 bases, and 19 bases separated the two germline ends. CDR1 is MDHEN, CDR2 SYDVKM, per germline. The CDR3 covers 16 residues. CDR3 residues: CASSLEPTRGWETQYF. The CDR3 nucleotides read TGTGCCAGCAGTTTGGAGCCAACAAGGGGCTGGGAGACCCAGTACTTC.

The CDR3 DNA reads as TGTGCCAGCAGCATCCCCGGGACTAGCGTCGAGCAGTACTTC. It encodes CASSIPGTSVEQYF. This chain joins TRBV13 and TRBJ2-7; 10 nucleotides line up with TRBD2. The CDR3 is 14 amino acids. Looked up from germline, CDR1 is PRHDT and CDR2 is FYEKMQ (reference sequence). J lost 6 bases, V lost 5 bases, and 7 bases had no gene match.

The V call is TRBV6-6, the J call TRBJ1-2, with D uncertain. The V gene lost 10 bases and the J gene lost 2 bases, with 17 bases spanning the gap. The length of the CDR3 is 14 residues. Germline V gene data show CDR1 as MNHNY and CDR2 as SVGAGI (reference sequence). The CDR3 DNA follows: TGTGCCACCAGCCTCTCGGCAGAAAACTATGGCTACACCTTC. Its protein is CATSLSAENYGYTF.

This chain connects TRBV12-2 to TRBJ1-5. TRBV12-2 is shown as a pseudogene. The CDR3 covers 14 residues. The CDR3 sequence is CASRLRPGNQPQHF. For the CDR3, the DNA is TGTGCAAGTCGCTTAAGACCAGGCAATCAGCCCCAGCATTTT.

The count of this clone is one. This chain uses TRBV4-1 with TRBJ1-3; 10 bases agree with TRBD1. Germline lookup yields CDR1 MGHRA and CDR2 YSYEKL. V trimming: 1 base; J trimming: 1 base; junction bases outside the gene matches: 4. The CDR3 is 17 amino acids. The CDR3 coding sequence is TGCGCCAGCAGCCAAGCCCGGGACAGGGGTTCTGGAAACACCATATATTTT. Translated: CASSQARDRGSGNTIYF.

The CDR3 DNA is TGTGCCACCGGACTAGTGACAGATACGCAGTATTTT. Residues: CATGLVTDTQYF. The gene calls are TRBV27 and TRBJ2-3; 7 nucleotides agree with TRBD2. There are 12 residues in the CDR3. Looked up from germline, CDR1 is MNHEY and CDR2 is SMNVEV (reference sequence). V was pared by 10 bases and J by 3 bases, with 4 bases of the junction left unmatched.

The chain is built from TRBV5-1 and TRBJ1-1; TRBD1 might be the D (6 bases). Germline loops: CDR1 SGHRS, CDR2 YFSETQ. Between the trimmed V and J ends, which lost 0 bases and 11 bases, there was a span of 17 bases. The CDR3 length is 14 residues. The CDR3 bases are TGCGCCAGCAGCTTGGGGGGCCTACAGGGAGCGGCTTTCTTT. Protein sequence: CASSLGGLQGAAFF. Drawing the rest from reference TRBV5-1 and TRBJ1-1, the complete variable domain is KAGVTQTPRYLIKTRGQQVTLSCSPISGHRSVSWYQQTPGQGLQFLFEYFSETQRNKGNFPGRFSGRQFSNSRSEMNVSTLELGDSALYLCASSLGGLQGAAFFGQGTRLTVV.

The V gene is TRBV19, the J gene TRBJ1-3; maybe TRBD1 (6 bases). CDR1 is LNHDA, CDR2 SQIVND, per germline (reference sequence). With 6 bases removed from V and 9 bases from J, the gap between germline ends came to 18 bases. This CDR3 contains 14 residues. The CDR3, as DNA: TGTGCCAGTAGCCACTCAGGGGACTTTAGCACCATATATTTT. This sequence encodes CASSHSGDFSTIYF.

The table lists this clone with a few counts. The genes are TRBV9 and TRBJ1-5; D possibly corresponds to TRBD1 (6 bases). The CDR3 length is 13 residues. Deletions cut 1 base from V and 7 bases from J, with 9 bases between. Germline CDR1 reads SGDLS; CDR2 reads YYNGEE. CDR3 in DNA: TGTGCCAGCAGCGTAAAGGGGGACCAGCCCCAGCATTTT. This codes for CASSVKGDQPQHF.

The chain links TRBV15 to TRBJ1-5; 7 positions match TRBD1. The CDR3 totals 14 residues. J lost 7 bases, V lost 3 bases, and 6 bases had no gene match. Germline-derived CDR1 and CDR2 are LNHNV and YYDKDF (reference sequence). The CDR3 nucleotides read TGTGCCACCAGCAGGTCGACAGGGTACCAGCCCCAGCATTTT. Amino acid sequence: CATSRSTGYQPQHF.

This rearrangement joins TRBV4-1 to TRBJ1-2; unclear D gene. Trimming removed 3 bases from V and 4 bases from J, with 18 bases in between. The germline CDR1 and CDR2 sequences are MGHRA and YSYEKL. The CDR3 spans 16 residues. CDR3 sequence reads: CASSQSIGGSGYGYTF. The CDR3 nucleotides read TGCGCCAGCAGCCAGAGTATCGGAGGGAGCGGCTATGGCTACACCTTC.

The V gene is TRBV2, the J gene TRBJ1-2, with 9 bases matching TRBD1. In germline, CDR1 is SNHLY, CDR2 FYNNEI. CDR3 length equals 14 residues. V lost 5 bases, J lost 4 bases, and 5 bases stayed unmatched. This CDR3 reads CASSNYRGPYGYTF. The CDR3 coding sequence is TGTGCCAGCAGTAACTACAGGGGGCCCTATGGCTACACCTTC.

The chain employs TRBV9 and TRBJ1-1; 9 positions match TRBD1. The V gene end was trimmed by 4 bases and the J gene end by 7 bases; junction bases not matched to a gene: 11. Germline V gene sequence: CDR1 SGDLS, CDR2 YYNGEE. The CDR3 consists of 15 residues. The CDR3 DNA follows: TGTGCCAGCAGCCCCCGACAGGGGGTTCCGGTTGAAGCTTTCTTT. It codes for CASSPRQGVPVEAFF.